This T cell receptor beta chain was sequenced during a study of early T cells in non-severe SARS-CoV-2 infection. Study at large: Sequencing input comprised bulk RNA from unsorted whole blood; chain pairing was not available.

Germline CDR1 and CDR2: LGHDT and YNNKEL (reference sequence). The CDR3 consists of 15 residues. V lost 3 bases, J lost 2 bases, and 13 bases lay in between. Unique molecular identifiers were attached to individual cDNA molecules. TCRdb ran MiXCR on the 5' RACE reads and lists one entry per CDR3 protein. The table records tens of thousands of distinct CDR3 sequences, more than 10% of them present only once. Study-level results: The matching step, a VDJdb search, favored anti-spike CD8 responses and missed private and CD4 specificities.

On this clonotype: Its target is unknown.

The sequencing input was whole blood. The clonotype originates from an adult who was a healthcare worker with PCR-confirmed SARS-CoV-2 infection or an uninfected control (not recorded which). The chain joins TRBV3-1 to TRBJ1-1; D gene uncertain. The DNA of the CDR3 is TGTGCCAGCAGCCAGTCCTATACAGCTAACACTGAAGCTTTCTTT. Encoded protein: CASSQSYTANTEAFF.